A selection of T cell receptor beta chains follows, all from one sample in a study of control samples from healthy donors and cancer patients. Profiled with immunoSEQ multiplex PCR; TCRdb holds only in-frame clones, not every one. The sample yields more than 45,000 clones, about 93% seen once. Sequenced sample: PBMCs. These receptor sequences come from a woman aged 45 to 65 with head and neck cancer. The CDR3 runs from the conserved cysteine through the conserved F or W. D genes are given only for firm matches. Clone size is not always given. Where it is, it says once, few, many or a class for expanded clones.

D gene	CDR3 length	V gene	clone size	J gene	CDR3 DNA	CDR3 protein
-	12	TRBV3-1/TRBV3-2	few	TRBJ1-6	TGTGCCAGCAGCCAACGTGATTCACCCCTCCACTTT	CASSQRDSPLHF
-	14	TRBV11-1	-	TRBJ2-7	TGTGCCAGCAGCTCGACTAGGAGCTCCTACGAGCAGTACTTC	CASSSTRSSYEQYF
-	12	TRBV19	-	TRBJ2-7	TGTGCCAGTAGGGGCCCGTCCTACGAGCAGTACTTC	CASRGPSYEQYF
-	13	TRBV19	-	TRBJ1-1	TGTGCCAGTACCTCCCTACTGAACACTGAAGCTTTCTTT	CASTSLLNTEAFF
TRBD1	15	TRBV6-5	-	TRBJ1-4	TGTGCCAGCAGCTCCGGGGGGACAGGGGGTGAAAAACTGTTTTTT	CASSSGGTGGEKLFF
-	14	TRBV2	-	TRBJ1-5	TGTGCCAGCAGCCCCAGGGAGAGCAATCAGCCCCAGCATTTT	CASSPRESNQPQHF
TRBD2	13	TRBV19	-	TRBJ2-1	TGTGCCAGTACTAAGGGACTAGGCAATGAGCAGTTCTTC	CASTKGLGNEQFF
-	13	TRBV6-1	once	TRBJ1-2	TGTGCCAGCAGTGAATGGGGTGACTATGGCTACACCTTC	CASSEWGDYGYTF
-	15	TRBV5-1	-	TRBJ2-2	TGCGCCAGCAGCTTGGGGCCTAGGAACACCGGGGAGCTGTTTTTT	CASSLGPRNTGELFF
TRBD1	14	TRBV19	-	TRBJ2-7	TGTGCCAGTAGTAGGACAGGGGCGTTCTACGAGCAGTACTTC	CASSRTGAFYEQYF
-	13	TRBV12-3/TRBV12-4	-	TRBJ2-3	TGTGCCAGCAGTTTTAGGGGGGAGGATACGCAGTATTTT	CASSFRGEDTQYF
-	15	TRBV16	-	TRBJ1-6	TGTGCCAGCAGCCAATGGGGGGAGGCGAATTCACCCCTCCACTTT	CASSQWGEANSPLHF
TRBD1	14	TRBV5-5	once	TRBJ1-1	TGTGCCAGCAGCCTCGACAGGGCGAACACTGAAGCTTTCTTT	CASSLDRANTEAFF
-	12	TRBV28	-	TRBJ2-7	TGTGCCAGCAGCCAGGGCCGATACGAGCAGTACTTC	CASSQGRYEQYF
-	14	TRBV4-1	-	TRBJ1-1	TGCGCCAGCAGCCAAGTCCGGACGAACACTGAAGCTTTCTTT	CASSQVRTNTEAFF
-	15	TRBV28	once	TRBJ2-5	TGTGCCAGCAGTTTAGAGACGGTGGGGCAAGAGACCCAGTACTTC	CASSLETVGQETQYF
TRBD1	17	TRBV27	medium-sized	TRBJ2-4	TGTGCCAGCAGTTTCTACGGGACAGCCCTAGCCAAAAACATTCAGTACTTC	CASSFYGTALAKNIQYF
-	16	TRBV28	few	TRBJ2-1	TGTGCCAGCACCCCTGAAGGGGTTCGCTCCTACAATGAGCAGTTCTTC	CASTPEGVRSYNEQFF
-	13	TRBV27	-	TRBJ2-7	TGTGCCAGCAGTTTGGCTGGTGGCTACGAGCAGTACTTC	CASSLAGGYEQYF
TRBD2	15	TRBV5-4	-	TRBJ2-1	TGTGCCAGCAGCTTGGCCTTAGCGGGAGCCAATGAGCAGTTCTTC	CASSLALAGANEQFF
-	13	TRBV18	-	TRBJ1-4	TGTGCCAGCTCGGGCAGTGCTAATGAAAAACTGTTTTTT	CASSGSANEKLFF
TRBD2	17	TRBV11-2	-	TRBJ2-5	TGTGCCAGCAGCTTCTCGTTTTTAGCGGGGGAGCAAGAGACCCAGTACTTC	CASSFSFLAGEQETQYF
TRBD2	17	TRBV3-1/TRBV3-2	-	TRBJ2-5	TGTGCCAGCAGCCCTACCCGAGCGGGAGGGTACCAAGAGACCCAGTACTTC	CASSPTRAGGYQETQYF
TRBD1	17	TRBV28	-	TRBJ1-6	TGTGCCAGCAGTTTAGAGGGACAGGGCGTACGGAATTCACCCCTCCACTTT	CASSLEGQGVRNSPLHF
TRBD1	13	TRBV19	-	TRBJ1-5	TGTGCCAGTTCCGACAGGGCTCGTCAGCCCCAGCATTTT	CASSDRARQPQHF
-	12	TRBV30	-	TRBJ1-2	TGTGCCTGGAGTGCGGGTGGCTATGGCTACACCTTC	CAWSAGGYGYTF
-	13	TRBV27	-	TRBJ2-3	TGTGCCAGCAGTTTCCAGCGGACAGATACGCAGTATTTT	CASSFQRTDTQYF
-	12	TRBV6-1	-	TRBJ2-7	TGTGCCAGCAGTGACAGCTCCTACGAGCAGTACTTC	CASSDSSYEQYF
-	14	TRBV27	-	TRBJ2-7	TGTGCCAGTTCACAACGACAGGATCCCTACGAGCAGTACTTC	CASSQRQDPYEQYF
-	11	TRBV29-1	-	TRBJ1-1	TGCAGCGTTTCATTGAACACTGAAGCTTTCTTT	CSVSLNTEAFF
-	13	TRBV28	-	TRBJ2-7	TGTGCCAGCAGAGTGGGGGGAGCCTACGAGCAGTACTTC	CASRVGGAYEQYF
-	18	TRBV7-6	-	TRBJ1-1	TGTGCCAGCAGCGCCAGGGGACGGAAATTGAATACGGGCACTGAAGCTTTCTTT	CASSARGRKLNTGTEAFF
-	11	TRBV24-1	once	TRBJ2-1	TGTGCCACCAGTGATTTTTCCTCGCAGTTCTTC	CATSDFSSQFF
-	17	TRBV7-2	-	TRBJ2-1	TGTGCCAGCAGCATTCCCGACCAGGAGGCACACCTCAATGAGCAGTTCTTC	CASSIPDQEAHLNEQFF
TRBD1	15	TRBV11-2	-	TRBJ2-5	TGTGCCAGCAGCTTTGGACAGGGTCCTGAAGAGACCCAGTACTTC	CASSFGQGPEETQYF
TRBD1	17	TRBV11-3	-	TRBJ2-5	TGTGCCAGCAGCTTAGGACAGGGCCGTATAGACCAAGAGACCCAGTACTTC	CASSLGQGRIDQETQYF
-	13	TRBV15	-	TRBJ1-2	TGTGCCACCAGCAACGCTCTTGGGTTGGGCTACACCTTC	CATSNALGLGYTF
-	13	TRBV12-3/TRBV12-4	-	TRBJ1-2	TGTGCCAGCAGTCCGGGACACCTCTATGGCTACACCTTC	CASSPGHLYGYTF
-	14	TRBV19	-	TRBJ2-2	TGTGCCAGTAGTATAGTAGCGACCACCGGGGAGCTGTTTTTT	CASSIVATTGELFF
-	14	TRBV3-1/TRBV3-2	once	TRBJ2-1	TGTGCCAGCAGCCAAAGGACATCAGACAATGAGCAGTTCTTC	CASSQRTSDNEQFF
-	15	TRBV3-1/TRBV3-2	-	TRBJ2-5	TGTGCCAGCAGCCAAGATATAGCGCGGCAAGAGACCCAGTACTTC	CASSQDIARQETQYF
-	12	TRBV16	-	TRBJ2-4	TGTGCCAGCAGCCACGTAAAGGGCATTCAGTACTTC	CASSHVKGIQYF
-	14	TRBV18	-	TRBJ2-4	TGTGCCAGCTCACCAGGGGTCACCGAGGGCATTCAGTACTTC	CASSPGVTEGIQYF
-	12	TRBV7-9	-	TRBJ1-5	TGTGCCAGCAGCCAGGGTAATCAGCCCCAGCATTTT	CASSQGNQPQHF
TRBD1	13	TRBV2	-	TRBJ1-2	TGTGCCAGCAGAGACGACAGGGGGCTTGGCTACACCTTC	CASRDDRGLGYTF
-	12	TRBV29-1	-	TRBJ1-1	TGCAGCGTTGTGGGGGTTCGGACTGAAGCTTTCTTT	CSVVGVRTEAFF
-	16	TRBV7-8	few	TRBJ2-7	TGTGCCAGCAGCTTAAGGGGCGGTGGAGATCCCTACGAGCAGTACTTC	CASSLRGGGDPYEQYF
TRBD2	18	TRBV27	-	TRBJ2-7	TGTGCCAGCACCAGGAGGTCTAGCGGGAGGGCCTTCTCCCACGAGCAGTACTTC	CASTRRSSGRAFSHEQYF
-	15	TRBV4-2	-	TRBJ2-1	TGTGCCAGCAGCCAAGACCGCGGGGTAAACAATGAGCAGTTCTTC	CASSQDRGVNNEQFF
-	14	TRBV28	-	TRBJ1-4	TGTGCCAGCAGCTGGGATCTGGGTGGGGAAAAACTGTTTTTT	CASSWDLGGEKLFF
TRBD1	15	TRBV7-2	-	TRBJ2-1	TGTGCCAGCAGCTTAATGACAGGGATGGACAATGAGCAGTTCTTC	CASSLMTGMDNEQFF
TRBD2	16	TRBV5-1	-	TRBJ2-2	TGCGCCAGCAGCCTTGGACTAGCGGGGTATACCGGGGAGCTGTTTTTT	CASSLGLAGYTGELFF
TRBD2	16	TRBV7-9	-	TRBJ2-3	TGTGCCAGCAGCCTCACTAGCGGGAGGGCCGGAGATACGCAGTATTTT	CASSLTSGRAGDTQYF
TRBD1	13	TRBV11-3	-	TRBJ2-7	TGTGCCAGCAGCGCCGGACAGGGCTACGAGCAGTACTTC	CASSAGQGYEQYF
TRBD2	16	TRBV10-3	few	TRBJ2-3	TGTGCCATCAGCGATACCGGGACTAGCGGAGGAGATACGCAGTATTTT	CAISDTGTSGGDTQYF
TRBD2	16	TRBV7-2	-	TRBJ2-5	TGTGCCAGCAGCTTGGGACTAGCGGGGGCGCAAGAGACCCAGTACTTC	CASSLGLAGAQETQYF
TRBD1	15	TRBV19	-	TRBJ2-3	TGTGCCAGTAGAGCCGGACAGGGCCTCACAGATACGCAGTATTTT	CASRAGQGLTDTQYF
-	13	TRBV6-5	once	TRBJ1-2	TGTGCCAGCAGTTACGGCAGGGTATATGGCTACACCTTT	CASSYGRVYGYTF
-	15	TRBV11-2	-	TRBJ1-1	TGTGCCAGCAGCTTGGATGGGACGGGGCGGACTGAAGCTTTCTTT	CASSLDGTGRTEAFF